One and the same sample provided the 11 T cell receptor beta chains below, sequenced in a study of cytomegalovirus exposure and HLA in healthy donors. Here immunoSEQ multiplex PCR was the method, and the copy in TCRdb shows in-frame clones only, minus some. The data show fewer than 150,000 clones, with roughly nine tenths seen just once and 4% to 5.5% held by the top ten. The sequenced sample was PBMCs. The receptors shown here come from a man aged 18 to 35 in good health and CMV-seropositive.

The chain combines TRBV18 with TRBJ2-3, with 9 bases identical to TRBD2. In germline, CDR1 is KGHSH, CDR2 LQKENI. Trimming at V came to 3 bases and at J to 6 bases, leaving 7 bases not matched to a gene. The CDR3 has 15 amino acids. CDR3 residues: CASSPGTSFRDTQYF. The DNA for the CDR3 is TGTGCCAGCTCACCTGGGACTAGCTTTCGGGATACGCAGTATTTT.

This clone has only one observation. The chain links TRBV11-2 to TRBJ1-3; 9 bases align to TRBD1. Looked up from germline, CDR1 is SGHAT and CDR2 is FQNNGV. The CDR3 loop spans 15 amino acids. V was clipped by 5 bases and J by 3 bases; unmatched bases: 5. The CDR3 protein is CASSNDRGSGNTIYF. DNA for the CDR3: TGTGCCAGCAGCAACGACAGGGGGAGTGGAAACACCATATATTTT.

The CDR3 DNA is TGTGCCAGCAGAGTTACCTGGGGCAGTGGCACTGAAGCTTTCTTT. It yields the protein CASRVTWGSGTEAFF. The chain joins TRBV6-1 to TRBJ1-1; D may be TRBD1 (5 bases). V lost 6 bases and J 4 bases, leaving 18 bases between the germline ends. The CDR3 is 15 residues long. CDR1 and CDR2 (germline): MNHNS, SASEGT.

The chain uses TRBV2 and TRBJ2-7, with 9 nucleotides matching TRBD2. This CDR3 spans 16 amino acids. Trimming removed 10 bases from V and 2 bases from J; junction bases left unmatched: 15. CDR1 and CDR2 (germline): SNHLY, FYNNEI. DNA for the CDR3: TGTGCCACTCACCCCCGACTAGCGGATACCACCTACGAGCAGTACTTC. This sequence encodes CATHPRLADTTYEQYF.

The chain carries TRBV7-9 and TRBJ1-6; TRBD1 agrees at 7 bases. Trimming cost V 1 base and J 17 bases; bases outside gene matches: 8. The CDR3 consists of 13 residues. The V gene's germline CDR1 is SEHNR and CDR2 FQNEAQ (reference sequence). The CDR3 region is CASSLGTGDFIHF. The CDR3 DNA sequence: TGTGCCAGCAGCTTAGGGACAGGAGATTTCATCCACTTT.

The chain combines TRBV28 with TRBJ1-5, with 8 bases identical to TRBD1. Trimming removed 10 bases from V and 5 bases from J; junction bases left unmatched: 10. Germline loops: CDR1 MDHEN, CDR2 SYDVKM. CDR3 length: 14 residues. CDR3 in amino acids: CATRTGKWHQPQHF. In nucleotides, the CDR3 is TGTGCCACCAGGACAGGGAAGTGGCATCAGCCCCAGCATTTT.

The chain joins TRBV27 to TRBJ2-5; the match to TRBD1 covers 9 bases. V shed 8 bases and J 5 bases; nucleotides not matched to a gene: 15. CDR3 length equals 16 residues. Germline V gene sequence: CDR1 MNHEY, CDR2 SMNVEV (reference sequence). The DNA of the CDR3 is TGTGCCAGCCATAAATCCGGGACAGGGATTTTCGAGACCCAGTACTTC. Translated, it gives CASHKSGTGIFETQYF.

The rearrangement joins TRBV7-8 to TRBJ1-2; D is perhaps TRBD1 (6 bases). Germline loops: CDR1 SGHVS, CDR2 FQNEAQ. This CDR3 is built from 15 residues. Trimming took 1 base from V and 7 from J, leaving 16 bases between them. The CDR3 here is CASSLVYREEGGYTF. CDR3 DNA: TGTGCCAGCAGCTTAGTCTACAGGGAAGAAGGTGGCTACACCTTC. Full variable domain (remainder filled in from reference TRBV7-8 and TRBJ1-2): GAGVSQSPRYKVAKRGQDVALRCDPISGHVSLFWYQQALGQGPEFLTYFQNEAQLDKSGLPSDRFFAERPEGSVSTLKIQRTQQEDSAVYLCASSLVYREEGGYTFGSGTRLTVV.

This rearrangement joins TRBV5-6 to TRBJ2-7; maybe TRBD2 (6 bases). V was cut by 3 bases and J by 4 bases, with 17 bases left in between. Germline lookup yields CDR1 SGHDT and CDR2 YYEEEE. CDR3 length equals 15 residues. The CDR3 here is CASSYTGTSIYEQYF. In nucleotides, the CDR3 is TGTGCCAGCAGCTACACCGGGACTTCAATTTACGAGCAGTACTTC.

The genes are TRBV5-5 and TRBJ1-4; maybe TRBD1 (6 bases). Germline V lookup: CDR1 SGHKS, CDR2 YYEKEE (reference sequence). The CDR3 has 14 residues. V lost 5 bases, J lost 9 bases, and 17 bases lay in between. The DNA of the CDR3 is TGTGCCAGCAGTACCGGGACACCCGGGAAAAAACTGTTTTTT. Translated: CASSTGTPGKKLFF.

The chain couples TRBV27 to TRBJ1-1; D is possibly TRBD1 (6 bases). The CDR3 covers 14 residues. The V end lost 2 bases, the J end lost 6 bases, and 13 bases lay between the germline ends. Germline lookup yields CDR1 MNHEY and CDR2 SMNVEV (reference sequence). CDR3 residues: CASSLNTGGSEAFF. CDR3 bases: TGTGCCAGCAGTTTAAATACGGGGGGCTCTGAAGCTTTCTTT.